This passage covers 12 T cell receptor beta chains from one sample sequenced in a study of molecular identifiers for immune sequencing clone quantification. TCRdb ran MiXCR on the PCR reads and lists one entry per CDR3 protein. The sample contains under 650,000 distinct CDR3 sequences, about 20% of which appear only once. Sequencing input: naive CD8+ T cells from blood, with Jurkat cell RNA spiked in. Documented subset: FACS-sorted CD8+CD4-CCR7+CD45RA+ naive T cells. The source is a human donor in good health. Some libraries in this study had Jurkat cell RNA spiked in.

This clonotype was found many times. The chain uses TRBV7-9 and TRBJ1-5; D gene ambiguous. The germline gives CDR1 SEHNR, CDR2 FQNEAQ (reference sequence). The ends were cut back, 0 bases at V and 2 bases at J, with 8 bases in the middle. The CDR3 runs 15 residues. The CDR3 nucleotides are TGTGCCAGCAGCTTAGCAGGGTTGGGCAATCAGCCCCAGCATTTT. Protein sequence: CASSLAGLGNQPQHF.

In its sample, this clonotype was seen many times. Written as DNA, the CDR3 is TGCAGTGCTAGACCCCTGGGGATTCGCGGAGATACGCAGTATTTT. Its protein is CSARPLGIRGDTQYF. This chain uses TRBV20-1 with TRBJ2-3; no firm D call. This CDR3 is built from 15 residues. The germline CDR1 and CDR2 sequences are DFQATT and SNEGSKA (reference sequence). V was clipped by 2 bases and J by 5 bases, with 17 bases between them.

This clonotype occurred a few times. In DNA, the CDR3 is TGTGCCAGCAGCGCCACCGGGACGAGCCAAGAGACCCAGTACTTC. Translated, it gives CASSATGTSQETQYF. The chain carries TRBV9 and TRBJ2-5; possibly TRBD1 or TRBD2 for D (5 bases each). V lost 3 bases and J lost 1, with 13 bases in between. CDR1 is SGDLS, CDR2 YYNGEE, per germline. This CDR3 comprises 15 residues.

This clonotype showed up many times. The chain carries TRBV12-3 or TRBV12-4 and TRBJ1-1; 9 positions match TRBD1. The CDR3 covers 14 residues. The V segment lost 3 bases and the J segment 4 bases; nucleotides outside the gene matches: 3. DNA for the CDR3: TGTGCCAGCAGTTTCACAGGGGGCGGCACTGAAGCTTTCTTT. This codes for CASSFTGGGTEAFF.

This clonotype was counted at least ten times. The chain uses TRBV30 and TRBJ2-3; 11 positions match TRBD1. Germline CDR1 reads GTSNPN; CDR2 reads SVGIG (reference sequence). V shed 3 bases, J shed 1 base, and the junction held 12 bases outside the gene matches. This CDR3 spans 18 amino acids. CDR3 DNA sequence: TGTGCCTGGAGAAAGGGACAGGGGGACCCTTGGGGCACAGATACGCAGTATTTT. Its protein product is CAWRKGQGDPWGTDTQYF. Full variable domain (remainder filled in from reference TRBV30 and TRBJ2-3): SQTIHQWPATLVQPVGSPLSLECTVEGTSNPNLYWYRQAAGRGLQLLFYSVGIGQISSEVPQNLSASRPQDRQFILSSKKLLLSDSGFYLCAWRKGQGDPWGTDTQYFGPGTRLTVL.

This clonotype was observed many times. This sequence joins TRBV6-5 and TRBJ1-3, with D possibly TRBD1 on 5 matching bases. The CDR3 runs to 17 residues. V was shortened by 2 bases and J by 0 bases, with 14 bases between the two germline ends. Germline V CDR1 and CDR2: MNHEY, SVGAGI. CDR3 DNA: TGTGCCAGCAGTTACACCTCCGGGGGTCACTCTGGAAACACCATATATTTT. Amino acid sequence: CASSYTSGGHSGNTIYF.

Notes on this clonotype: One base away lies a much larger clone, so this may be a sequencing read error. This chain joins TRBV19 and TRBJ1-2; no clear D. CDR3 length: 13 amino acids. CDR1 and CDR2 from the germline V gene are LNHDA and SQIVND (reference sequence). Trimming took 2 bases from V and 1 from J, leaving 5 bases between them. Here the CDR3 reads CASSIKINYGYTF. CDR3 nucleotides: TGTGCCAGTAGTATAAAGATTAACTATGGCTACACCTTC.

The chain employs TRBV12-3 or TRBV12-4 and TRBJ1-2, with 10 bases fitting TRBD1. The CDR3 contains 16 residues. Trimming at V came to 5 bases and at J to 5 bases, leaving 11 bases not matched to a gene. CDR3 bases: TGTGCCAGCAGTGGGACAGGGGACATCGGAATTTATGGCTACACCTTC. It codes for CASSGTGDIGIYGYTF.

As for this clonotype: A much larger clone is a single base away; this may be a read error. This sequence joins TRBV19 and TRBJ1-1; D ambiguous. This CDR3 comprises 15 residues. V was trimmed by 8 bases and J by 0 bases, leaving 16 bases between them. Germline CDR1 LNHDA, CDR2 SQIVND (reference sequence). CDR3 region: CASGLVAILNTEAFF. CDR3 nucleotides: TGTGCCAGTGGACTGGTAGCCATTCTGAACACTGAAGCTTTCTTT.

This clonotype was seen more than once but under ten times. CDR3 amino acids: CATSDWEADEAFF. CDR3 bases: TGTGCCACCAGTGATTGGGAGGCAGATGAAGCTTTCTTT. The chain links TRBV24-1 to TRBJ1-1; D gene unclear. V gave up 2 bases and J gave up 7 bases, with 10 bases separating them. Germline lookup yields CDR1 KGHDR and CDR2 SFDVKD. CDR3 size: 13 residues.

This clonotype appeared many times. V usage is TRBV29-1 and J usage is TRBJ2-5, with D perhaps TRBD1 or TRBD2 (5 bases each). The CDR3 loop spans 12 amino acids. Per the germline V gene, CDR1 is SQVTM and CDR2 is ANQGSEA. This CDR3 reads CSGQGVMETQYF. CDR3 coding DNA: TGCTCAGGGCAGGGAGTTATGGAGACCCAGTACTTC.

This clonotype was counted at least ten times. The genes are TRBV12-3 or TRBV12-4 and TRBJ2-3, with a tentative D call TRBD1 (5 bases). This CDR3 is built from 14 residues. Trimming pared 7 bases from V and 2 bases from J, leaving 13 bases between. The DNA for the CDR3 is TGTGCCAGCACCCCCGACAGTCTCACAGATACGCAGTATTTT. Protein: CASTPDSLTDTQYF.